This T cell receptor beta chain was sequenced during a study of Graves' ophthalmopathy and Graves' hyperthyroidism listed by TCRdb under 2018. As for the study more broadly: Peripheral blood samples were taken at the time of initial diagnosis, before any treatment was given. For independent validation, a separate cohort was made up of 18 to 20 hyperthyroidism patients plus 17 patients who later progressed from hyperthyroidism to ophthalmopathy. To tell Graves' ophthalmopathy apart from Graves' hyperthyroidism, and to predict which patients would progress to ophthalmopathy, the study relied on TCR beta repertoire signatures. In total, 135 blood samples were TCR-sequenced: approximately 42 ophthalmopathy, some 75 hyperthyroidism and 17 hyperthyroidism-to-ophthalmopathy patients. To explore V-J signatures that separate ophthalmopathy from hyperthyroidism, a discovery set of about a hundred patients was enrolled, consisting of fewer than 45 with ophthalmopathy and around 57 with stable hyperthyroidism. Following sample collection, hyperthyroidism patients were given methimazole at a starting dose of 30 mg daily, and ophthalmopathy patients were given high-dose intravenous methylprednisolone. T-cell repertoires of thyroid tissue and blood were compared in 5 or 6 hyperthyroidism patients.

On the study overall, not on this receptor specifically: In validation, the model predicted ophthalmopathy progression with about 70% sensitivity and 72% to 80% specificity; about a dozen predicted patients were CT-confirmed with GO in a median of around 6 months. Among expanded thyroid clonotypes with frequency above 0.001, most also showed up in blood, which suggests that blood repertoires may reflect the thyroid immune response. The 13-signature model separated ophthalmopathy from stable hyperthyroidism with roughly 90% sensitivity and less than 83% specificity in cross-validation, and 80%/75% in the test set. No statistical method was used to set the sample size in advance, and the investigators knew which group each participant was assigned to.

For repertoire sequencing, the TCR beta CDR3 regions were amplified from RNA transcripts. The first round of RT-PCR was done with HTBI primers and the Qiagen OneStep RT-PCR kit, and was followed by a second round of multiplex PCR, then size selection and purification. Libraries were sequenced paired-end with 100 bp reads on an Illumina HiSeq2000. From the authors' description of their analysis: SOAPnuke was used for read processing, and reads with adapters, uncalled bases, a mean Phred below 15, or no exact constant-primer or identifier match were discarded. High-quality paired reads were merged with COPE v1.2.5. Each unique nucleotide sequence was defined as a clonotype, and clonotypes were aligned to IMGT TRB V, D and J references with MiTCR v1.1. The analysis was limited to V-J combinations with a frequency above 0.0001, which together covered approximately 99% of repertoires. A TCR clonal expansion and chaos score per V-J combination was defined as the ratio of F50 clonal expansion to chaos observed in the TCRdist matrix. Welch's t-statistics and random forest were used to reduce the features to approximately 13 V-J combinations, which were then used as input to a naive Bayes classifier. The Morisita-Horn index was used to measure how similar the thyroid and blood repertoires were. The public reads were reanalyzed by TCRdb: fastp trimming at Q25, MiXCR alignment, in-frame beta chains only. All rows with the same CDR3 protein become a single entry with the most common DNA and genes. These V and J calls rely on TCRdb rather than the paper's analysis. The sample table lists around 600,000 distinct CDR3 sequences, 35% to 50% of them with a count of one. The ten largest clones add up to about 3.3% of the sample.

A note on this clonotype: Its antigen is currently not known. Base qualities are missing; no much larger clone stands one base away.

The ophthalmopathy patients had moderately to severely active disease, with a Clinical Activity Score of 3 or higher, a NOSPECS grade of 4 or higher, and a disease duration of less than 3 months. Anyone with other autoimmune diseases, uncontrolled infections, pregnancy or lactation was excluded from the study. Diagnosis relied on clinical symptoms, serum thyroxine, TRAb, thyroid ultrasound and orbital computed tomography. Using Ficoll-Paque density gradient centrifugation, PBMCs were isolated from 8.5 to 10 ml of fresh peripheral blood. Trizol reagent was used to extract the total RNA, and its quality was then checked on an Agilent 2100 Bioanalyzer. V lost 4 bases and J lost 0 bases; the stretch between them is 24 bases long. From cysteine to phenylalanine, the CDR3 is 20 amino acids long. The kept DNA is CDR3 alone, 60 bases in frame from the first base. For CDR1 and CDR2, the germline V gene lists SGHVS and FQNEAQ.

The chain employs TRBV7-8 and TRBJ2-2; TRBD1 is perhaps the D gene, given 8 matching bases. The clonotype was recovered from an adult man with Graves' ophthalmopathy. Sequenced: peripheral blood. CDR3 sequence: CASSSRILYRGGANTGELFF. The DNA is TGTGCCAGCAGCTCACGAATCCTGTACAGGGGGGGTGCGAACACCGGGGAGCTGTTTTTT.